A selection of T cell receptor beta chains follows, all from one sample in a study of OX40 agonist ivuxolimab in advanced cancers. Clones were sequenced by immunoSEQ multiplex PCR, and TCRdb holds only the in-frame ones, with some missing. Of tens of thousands of clones listed, roughly 80% are singletons. The sample consisted of CD4+ or CD8+ T cells sorted from blood, taken in a trial of the OX40 agonist ivuxolimab. The receptors were sampled from an adult with an advanced solid tumor such as melanoma, head and neck, liver or kidney cancer. CDR3s include the opening cysteine and the closing phenylalanine or tryptophan. Each record gives: V gene, clone size, D gene, J gene, CDR3 DNA, CDR3 protein. The D gene is left open where the match is weak. Part of the rows lack a size; the others show once, few, many or a class for expanded clones.

v_call: TRBV4-3
clone_size: few
d_call: TRBD2
j_call: TRBJ2-7
cdr3_nt: TGCGCCAGCAGCGTACTAGCGGACAGCTCCTACGAGCAGTACTTC
cdr3_aa: CASSVLADSSYEQYF

v_call: TRBV5-1
clone_size: NA
d_call: TRBD1
j_call: TRBJ1-2
cdr3_nt: TGTGCCAGCAGCCCCTGGGACAGGCCTTTTTATTACACCTTC
cdr3_aa: CASSPWDRPFYYTF

v_call: TRBV14
clone_size: once
d_call: NA
j_call: TRBJ1-2
cdr3_nt: TGTGCCAGCAGCCAAGGAGTTGGGGAAACCTATGGCTACACCTTC
cdr3_aa: CASSQGVGETYGYTF

v_call: TRBV9
clone_size: NA
d_call: NA
j_call: TRBJ2-2
cdr3_nt: TGTGCCAGCAGCGTAGGGAGCGGACCCATGACCGGGGAGCTGTTTTTT
cdr3_aa: CASSVGSGPMTGELFF

v_call: TRBV27
clone_size: NA
d_call: NA
j_call: TRBJ2-6
cdr3_nt: TGTGCCAGCAGTTTAACTGGGGCCAACGTCCTGACTTTC
cdr3_aa: CASSLTGANVLTF

v_call: TRBV6-1
clone_size: NA
d_call: NA
j_call: TRBJ2-4
cdr3_nt: TGTGCCAGCAGTGCGGGCCGATTGCTAGCCAAAAACATTCAGTACTTC
cdr3_aa: CASSAGRLLAKNIQYF

v_call: TRBV9
clone_size: NA
d_call: TRBD2
j_call: TRBJ2-1
cdr3_nt: TGTGCCAGCAGCCCACGACTAGCGGGAGCTTACAATGAGCAGTTCTTC
cdr3_aa: CASSPRLAGAYNEQFF

v_call: TRBV5-4
clone_size: few
d_call: NA
j_call: TRBJ2-2
cdr3_nt: TGTGCCAGCAGCTCGGGACGGAACACCGGGGAGCTGTTTTTT
cdr3_aa: CASSSGRNTGELFF

v_call: TRBV7-2
clone_size: NA
d_call: TRBD1
j_call: TRBJ2-7
cdr3_nt: TGTGCCAGCAGCTTACAGGGGGCTGGAAACGAGCAGTACTTC
cdr3_aa: CASSLQGAGNEQYF

v_call: TRBV29-1
clone_size: NA
d_call: TRBD1
j_call: TRBJ1-2
cdr3_nt: TGCAGCGTTGGAGCAGGGGGTACTAACTATGGCTACACCTTC
cdr3_aa: CSVGAGGTNYGYTF

v_call: TRBV14
clone_size: NA
d_call: NA
j_call: TRBJ1-1
cdr3_nt: TGTGCCAGCAGCTTGATCAGGGACACTGAAGCTTTCTTT
cdr3_aa: CASSLIRDTEAFF

v_call: TRBV7-6
clone_size: NA
d_call: TRBD1
j_call: TRBJ2-1
cdr3_nt: TGTGCCAGCAGCGCTCAGGGGGCGCAGGGTGAGCAGTTCTTC
cdr3_aa: CASSAQGAQGEQFF

v_call: TRBV27
clone_size: NA
d_call: TRBD2
j_call: TRBJ2-3
cdr3_nt: TGTGCCAGCAGTTTATTTGGGACTAGCGGGGGGGATCCGCAGTATTTT
cdr3_aa: CASSLFGTSGGDPQYF

v_call: TRBV7-2
clone_size: NA
d_call: TRBD2
j_call: TRBJ2-1
cdr3_nt: TGTGCCAGCAGCTTCTCCGGGACTAGCGGGAGAACGGGCGAGCAGTTCTTC
cdr3_aa: CASSFSGTSGRTGEQFF

v_call: TRBV6-5
clone_size: NA
d_call: NA
j_call: TRBJ2-2
cdr3_nt: TGTGCCAGCAGTTACGGGGGGACGGTCACCGGGGAGCTGTTTTTT
cdr3_aa: CASSYGGTVTGELFF

v_call: TRBV6-1
clone_size: NA
d_call: TRBD2
j_call: TRBJ2-5
cdr3_nt: TGTGCCAGCAGTAGGGGACTAGCGGGGGAGACCCAGTACTTC
cdr3_aa: CASSRGLAGETQYF

v_call: TRBV19
clone_size: NA
d_call: NA
j_call: TRBJ2-1
cdr3_nt: TGTGCCAGTACCCCAGAGGGCAAGACGGAGCAGTTCTTC
cdr3_aa: CASTPEGKTEQFF

v_call: TRBV12-5
clone_size: NA
d_call: NA
j_call: TRBJ1-4
cdr3_nt: TGTGCTAGTGGTCCCCATATGGGAGAGACTGAAAAACTGTTTTTT
cdr3_aa: CASGPHMGETEKLFF

v_call: TRBV28
clone_size: NA
d_call: TRBD1
j_call: TRBJ2-3
cdr3_nt: TGTGCCAGCAGTTTATTGGGACAGGGCCCAGATACGCAGTATTTT
cdr3_aa: CASSLLGQGPDTQYF

v_call: TRBV29-1
clone_size: NA
d_call: NA
j_call: TRBJ2-3
cdr3_nt: TGCAGCGTCGTTGGGGGGTTGGGCACAGATACGCAGTATTTT
cdr3_aa: CSVVGGLGTDTQYF

v_call: TRBV27
clone_size: NA
d_call: NA
j_call: TRBJ2-1
cdr3_nt: TGTGCCAGCAGTTTAACGTCGCATGAGGGAAGGGAGCAGTTCTTC
cdr3_aa: CASSLTSHEGREQFF

v_call: TRBV6-1
clone_size: NA
d_call: TRBD1
j_call: TRBJ1-2
cdr3_nt: TGTGCCAGCAGTGGGCCGGGACAGGGGCTTAAGTATGGCTACACCTTC
cdr3_aa: CASSGPGQGLKYGYTF

v_call: TRBV6-5
clone_size: once
d_call: NA
j_call: TRBJ1-5
cdr3_nt: TGTGCCAGCAGTTACCGGGCCGATAGCAATCAGCCCCAGCATTTT
cdr3_aa: CASSYRADSNQPQHF

v_call: TRBV4-1
clone_size: few
d_call: TRBD1
j_call: TRBJ1-3
cdr3_nt: TGCGCCAGCAGTCAAGGGACAGGGCAGAGAAACACCATATATTTT
cdr3_aa: CASSQGTGQRNTIYF

v_call: TRBV11-2
clone_size: NA
d_call: TRBD1
j_call: TRBJ1-2
cdr3_nt: TGTGCCAGCACCAAAATCTGGGACAGGGGGAATAGTGGCTACACCTTC
cdr3_aa: CASTKIWDRGNSGYTF

v_call: TRBV6-6
clone_size: NA
d_call: TRBD2
j_call: TRBJ2-3
cdr3_nt: TGTGCCAGCAGGGGCCAAGTGGCTAGCGGGTCCGATACGCAGTATTTT
cdr3_aa: CASRGQVASGSDTQYF

v_call: TRBV7-9
clone_size: NA
d_call: NA
j_call: TRBJ2-3
cdr3_nt: TGTGCCAGCAGCTTAGAGGGAGATACAGATACGCAGTATTTT
cdr3_aa: CASSLEGDTDTQYF